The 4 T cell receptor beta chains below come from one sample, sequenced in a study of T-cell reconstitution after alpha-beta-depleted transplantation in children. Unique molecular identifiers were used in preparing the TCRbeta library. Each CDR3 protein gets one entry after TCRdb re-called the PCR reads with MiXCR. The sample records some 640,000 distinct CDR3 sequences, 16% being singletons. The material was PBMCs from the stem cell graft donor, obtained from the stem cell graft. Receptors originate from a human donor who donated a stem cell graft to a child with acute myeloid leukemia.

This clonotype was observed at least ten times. The CDR3 here is CASSSWGTSTDTQYF. As DNA, the CDR3 is TGTGCCAGCAGTTCCTGGGGGACTAGCACAGATACGCAGTATTTT. The J gene is TRBJ2-3, the V gene TRBV6-4, with D maybe TRBD2 (6 bases). CDR1 is MRHNA and CDR2 is SNTAGT in the germline V gene. The CDR3 totals 15 residues. V was pared by 5 bases and J by 0 bases, with 12 bases between.

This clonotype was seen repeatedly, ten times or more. The CDR3 region has the DNA TGCAGTGCTAGAGAGCGGCCGTTTAGTGAAAAACTGTTTTTT. It specifies CSARERPFSEKLFF. This sequence joins TRBV20-1 and TRBJ1-4; D call uncertain. V lost 0 bases and J 7 bases, leaving 12 bases between the germline ends. There are 14 residues in the CDR3. Germline values: CDR1 DFQATT, CDR2 SNEGSKA (reference sequence).

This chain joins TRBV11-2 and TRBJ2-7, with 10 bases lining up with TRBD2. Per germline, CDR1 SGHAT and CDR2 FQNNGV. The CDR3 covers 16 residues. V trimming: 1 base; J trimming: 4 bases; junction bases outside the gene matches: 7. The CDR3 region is CASSLGGSGGAYEQYF. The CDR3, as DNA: TGTGCCAGCAGCTTAGGGGGGAGCGGGGGGGCTTACGAGCAGTACTTC.

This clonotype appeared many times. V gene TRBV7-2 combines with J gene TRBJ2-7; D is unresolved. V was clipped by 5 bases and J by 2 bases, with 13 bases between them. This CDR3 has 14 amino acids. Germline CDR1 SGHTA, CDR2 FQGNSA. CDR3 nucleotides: TGTGCCAGCAGCCCCGCGATTCCCGCCTACGAGCAGTACTTC. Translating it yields CASSPAIPAYEQYF.